The TCR beta chain under discussion was sequenced for a study of CD8+ T cells in alopecia areata. Overall study context: Treatment comprised oral tofacitinib, 5 to 10 mg twice daily, in treated patients.

Treatment denoted: oral pan-JAK inhibitor, 5-10 mg twice daily. The sorting of PBMCs gave CD4+ and CD8+ T cells. Per the germline V gene, CDR1 is ENHRY and CDR2 is SYGVKD. The trim removed 0 bases at V and 4 bases at J, leaving 9 bases unmatched. CDR3 length equals 16 residues. RNA extraction was followed by reverse transcription into cDNA, which acted as the sequencing template. Produced via immunoSEQ multiplex PCR; TCRdb's table is partial and in-frame only. The table has 150,000 to 200,000 clones, 60% seen once. Study-wide points: Especially in alopecia totalis/universalis, lesional scalp showed greater clonality than normal scalp did. Under tofacitinib, fewer expanded CD8+ clones appeared among the top 100 scalp clones.

A few counts support this clone. The antigen is undetermined. The J gene is TRBJ2-7, the V gene TRBV10-3; TRBD2 aligns across 7 bases. Sequencing used CD4+ T cells sorted from blood, obtained at week 24, from a patient treated with tofacitinib. The sequence derives from a human donor with alopecia areata. CDR3 sequence (DNA): TGTGCCATCAGTGAGTCAGGTGCCAGCGGGGCTTACGAGCAGTACTTC. Protein: CAISESGASGAYEQYF.